These T cell receptor beta chains were read from a single sample in a study of T-cell memory formation after mild COVID-19. TCRdb re-called the 5' RACE reads through MiXCR, storing one row per CDR3 protein. The sample lists 200,000 or so distinct CDR3 sequences, 7.5% to 10% occurring once. The sample taken for sequencing was PBMCs or a T cell subset sorted from them (not recorded which). The source of these receptors is a young man who had mild COVID-19 (a few samples of this study predate the infection). Cell type and time point are not known. Both conserved end residues are part of each CDR3. The D gene is left open where the match is weak. Some rows have no size entry. The others give once, few or many, or a class for an expanded clone.

TRBJ2-1 TRBD2 few TRBV20-1 CSAPGRAGGYNEQFF TGCAGTGCTCCCGGTCGAGCGGGGGGATACAATGAGCAGTTCTTC
TRBJ2-6 NA few TRBV6-6 CATRYMVQAGANVLTF TGTGCCACCAGGTACATGGTGCAGGCTGGGGCCAACGTCCTGACTTTC
TRBJ2-7 TRBD1 NA TRBV3-1 CASGLGQGYEQYF TGTGCCAGCGGCTTAGGACAGGGCTACGAGCAGTACTTC
TRBJ2-3 TRBD2 NA TRBV10-3 CAISPGLAAGGKRYTQYF TGTGCCATCAGCCCCGGACTAGCGGCCGGGGGTAAGCGGTATACGCAGTATTTT
TRBJ1-5 NA NA TRBV18 CASSGTNSNQPQHF TGTGCCAGCTCAGGAACTAATAGCAATCAGCCCCAGCATTTT
TRBJ1-2 TRBD1 NA TRBV5-1 CASSPDGTDNGYTF TGCGCCAGCAGCCCGGACGGGACAGACAATGGCTACACCTTC
TRBJ1-2 NA NA TRBV5-1 CASSGDSYEHGYTF TGCGCCAGCAGCGGGGACTCCTATGAGCATGGCTACACCTTC
TRBJ1-1 NA few TRBV9 CASSGVLPENTEAFF TGTGCCAGCAGCGGGGTGCTCCCAGAGAACACTGAAGCTTTCTTT
TRBJ1-2 NA NA TRBV11-2 CASSPYGLNYGYTF TGTGCCAGCAGCCCTTACGGACTTAACTATGGCTACACCTTC
TRBJ2-6 NA NA TRBV11-1 CASSLWGGPGANVLTF TGTGCCAGCAGCTTATGGGGGGGGCCTGGGGCCAACGTCCTGACTTTC